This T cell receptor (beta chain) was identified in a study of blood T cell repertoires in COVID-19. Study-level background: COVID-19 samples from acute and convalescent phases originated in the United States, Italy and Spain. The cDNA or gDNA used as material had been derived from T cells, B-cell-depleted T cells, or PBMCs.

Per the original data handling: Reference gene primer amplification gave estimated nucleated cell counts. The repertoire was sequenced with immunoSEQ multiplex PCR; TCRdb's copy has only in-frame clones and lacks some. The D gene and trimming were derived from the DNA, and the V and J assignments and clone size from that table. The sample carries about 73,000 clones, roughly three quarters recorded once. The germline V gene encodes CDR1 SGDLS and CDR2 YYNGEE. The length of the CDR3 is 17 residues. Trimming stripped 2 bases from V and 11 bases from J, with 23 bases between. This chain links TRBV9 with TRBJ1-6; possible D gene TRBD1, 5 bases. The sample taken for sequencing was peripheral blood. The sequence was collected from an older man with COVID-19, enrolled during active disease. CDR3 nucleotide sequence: TGTGCCAGCAGCGTGGACACCTACGGCGGTGTCATTGCACCCCTCCACTTT. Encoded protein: CASSVDTYGGVIAPLHF.